This entry lists 8 T cell receptor beta chains sequenced from one sample in a study of cytomegalovirus exposure and HLA in healthy donors. Both 60 Vbeta primers and 13 Jbeta primers went into the PCR. Clones were sequenced by immunoSEQ multiplex PCR, and TCRdb holds only the in-frame ones, with some missing. The sample lists roughly 120,000 clones; 77% were seen once. Specimen: PBMCs. These receptor sequences come from a man aged 50 or older in good health and CMV-seropositive.

The V call is TRBV14, the J call TRBJ1-4; a weak D match, TRBD1 (6 bases). The V and J ends lost 1 base and 7 bases respectively, with 13 bases between them. Looked up from germline, CDR1 is SGHDN and CDR2 is FVKESK. The CDR3 covers 15 residues. The CDR3 nucleotides are TGTGCCAGCAGCCAAGCAGGGGCACGGGGTGAAAAACTGTTTTTT. Translated: CASSQAGARGEKLFF. Based on the CDR3 plus reference TRBV14 and TRBJ1-4, the full variable domain is EAGVTQFPSHSVIEKGQTVTLRCDPISGHDNLYWYRRVMGKEIKFLLHFVKESKQDESGMPNNRFLAERTGGTYSTLKVQPAELEDSGVYFCASSQAGARGEKLFFGSGTQLSVL.

This clone appeared a single time. The chain has TRBV6-5 and TRBJ1-4; TRBD1 matches at 7 bases. This CDR3 is built from 13 residues. V was clipped by 5 bases and J by 8 bases; unmatched bases: 5. CDR1 is MNHEY and CDR2 is SVGAGI in the germline V gene. The CDR3: CASSRGTVEKLFF. The CDR3 bases are TGTGCCAGCAGTCGCGGGACAGTAGAAAAACTGTTTTTT.

The chain links TRBV7-9 to TRBJ2-3; D call uncertain. Trimming left V 4 bases short and J 8 bases short, with 10 bases between. The CDR3 consists of 12 residues. Germline V gene sequence: CDR1 SEHNR, CDR2 FQNEAQ (reference sequence). CDR3 residues: CASSSLSGTQYF. Here the CDR3 DNA reads TGTGCCAGCAGCTCCCTCTCGGGTACGCAGTATTTT.

The chain employs TRBV18 and TRBJ1-3; the D is unclear. Germline values: CDR1 KGHSH, CDR2 LQKENI. The CDR3 length is 14 residues. V was cut by 2 bases and J by 0 bases, with 5 bases left in between. The CDR3 here is CASSPAVSGNTIYF. The DNA of the CDR3 is TGTGCCAGCTCACCAGCAGTCTCTGGAAACACCATATATTTT.

The chain recombines TRBV2 with TRBJ1-6, with a possible D match to TRBD1 (5 bases). CDR1 is SNHLY, CDR2 FYNNEI, per germline. V was clipped by 9 bases and J by 1 base, with 16 bases between them. The CDR3 runs 16 residues. CDR3 residues: CASTDRESSYNSPLHF. The CDR3 DNA reads TGTGCCAGTACCGACAGAGAGTCATCCTATAATTCACCCCTCCACTTT.

V usage is TRBV28 and J usage is TRBJ2-5, with 10 bases aligning to TRBD1. The CDR3 loop spans 16 amino acids. Trimming cost V 5 bases and J 5 bases; bases outside gene matches: 11. The V gene's germline CDR1 is MDHEN and CDR2 SYDVKM. CDR3: CASSSAATGGRETQYF. CDR3 DNA: TGTGCCAGCAGTAGCGCCGCGACAGGGGGCAGGGAGACCCAGTACTTC.

The V gene is TRBV30, the J gene TRBJ1-2; 7 bases map to TRBD1. The CDR3 extends over 11 amino acids. The germline V gene has CDR1 GTSNPN and CDR2 SVGIG (reference sequence). The junction had 5 bases not matched to a gene; V was cut back by 8 bases and J by 5 bases. CDR3 bases: TGTGCCAGAGGGGGCGCTTATGGCTACACCTTC. It encodes CARGGAYGYTF.

The chain carries TRBV5-8 and TRBJ2-1; TRBD1 matches at 11 bases. The J segment lost 3 bases and the V segment lost 5 bases, leaving 4 bases of the junction unmatched. Germline values: CDR1 SGHTS, CDR2 YDEGEE. There are 15 residues in the CDR3. CDR3 in DNA: TGTGCCAGCAGGTCGGGACAGGGGGTCTACAATGAGCAGTTCTTC. Translated: CASRSGQGVYNEQFF.